The 11 T cell receptor beta chains below come from one sample, sequenced in a study. TCRdb analysed the 5' RACE reads with MiXCR anew, one entry per CDR3 protein. Of 34,000 or so distinct CDR3 sequences listed, about a quarter are singletons. Cells sorted as Tregs were CD4+, CD25+ and CD127-/low. The sequencing sample was made of tumor-infiltrating Tregs sorted from the breast tumor. The receptors here all came from a female donor with breast cancer.

A word on this clonotype: A read error is possible here, since a much larger clone lies one base away. The chain has TRBV24-1 and TRBJ2-1; the match to TRBD1 covers 9 bases. The germline V gene encodes CDR1 KGHDR and CDR2 SFDVKD. The CDR3 extends over 16 amino acids. The CDR3 DNA reads as TGTGCCATCAGTGATACGACCGGGACAGGGCTAGATGAGCAGTTCTTC. The encoded protein is CAISDTTGTGLDEQFF.

The chain's CDR3 is CAWSMAPRDTEAFF. The CDR3 DNA is TGTGCCTGGAGTATGGCCCCTCGGGACACTGAAGCTTTCTTT. The V gene is TRBV30, the J gene TRBJ1-1, with D unclear. Trimming pared 2 bases from V and 3 bases from J, leaving 13 bases between. The CDR3 is 14 residues long. Germline CDR1 is GTSNPN and CDR2 is SVGIG (reference sequence).

At least ten counts were recorded for this clonotype. The chain carries TRBV20-1 and TRBJ2-1; TRBD2 might be the D (5 bases). Trimming removed 3 bases at V and 7 bases at J, with 16 bases between. Germline CDR1 is DFQATT and CDR2 is SNEGSKA (reference sequence). CDR3 length: 14 amino acids. The CDR3 nucleotides read TGCAGTGCTAGGTCAGCGGCCCCCCTAAATGAGCAGTTCTTC. This gives the protein CSARSAAPLNEQFF.

This clonotype has a handful of counts. V usage is TRBV11-1 and J usage is TRBJ2-7; the D is unclear. Germline loops: CDR1 SGHAT, CDR2 FQDESV (reference sequence). Trimming left V 3 bases short and J 0 bases short, with 6 bases between. The CDR3 totals 13 residues. The CDR3 nucleotides are TGTGCCAGCAGCTTGCAAAGCTCCTACGAGCAGTACTTC. This encodes CASSLQSSYEQYF.

V usage is TRBV5-6 and J usage is TRBJ2-1; 8 nucleotides match TRBD1. Germline V gene data show CDR1 as SGHDT and CDR2 as YYEEEE. J was trimmed by 3 bases and V by 5 bases; bases with no gene match: 7. The length of the CDR3 is 15 residues. The CDR3 spells CASRVDRGFYNEQFF. The DNA of the CDR3 is TGTGCCAGCAGAGTCGACAGGGGCTTCTACAATGAGCAGTTCTTC.

Ten or more counts support this clonotype. The chain links TRBV6-1 to TRBJ1-5, with 9 bases identical to TRBD1. After removal of 6 bases from V and 4 bases from J, the junction contained 4 bases not matched to a gene. The CDR3 loop spans 14 amino acids. Germline CDR1 reads MNHNS; CDR2 reads SASEGT. CDR3 residues: CASSGTGWNQPQHF. CDR3 coding DNA: TGTGCCAGCAGCGGGACAGGGTGGAATCAGCCCCAGCATTTT.

In its sample, this clonotype is medium-sized. V and J are TRBV6-2 or TRBV6-3 and TRBJ2-3; unclear D gene. Between the trimmed V and J ends, which lost 0 bases and 4 bases, there was a span of 11 bases. The germline gives CDR1 MNHEY, CDR2 SVGEGT. This CDR3 comprises 15 residues. For the CDR3, the DNA is TGTGCCAGCAGTTACTCGGAGACACCTCCAGATACGCAGTATTTT. As protein: CASSYSETPPDTQYF.

This sequence joins TRBV7-3 and TRBJ2-1, with TRBD2 matching over 8 bases. J gave up 7 bases and V 4 bases, and 6 bases lay outside the gene matches. The CDR3 consists of 14 residues. Germline V CDR1 and CDR2: SGHTA, FQGTGA. The CDR3 reads CASSYGTSNNEQFF. CDR3 nucleotides: TGTGCCAGCAGCTACGGGACTAGTAATAATGAGCAGTTCTTC. The whole variable domain, filled in from reference TRBV7-3 and TRBJ2-1, reads GAGVSQTPSNKVTEKGKYVELRCDPISGHTALYWYRQSLGQGPEFLIYFQGTGAADDSGLPNDRFFAVRPEGSVSTLKIQRTERGDSAVYLCASSYGTSNNEQFFGPGTRLTVL.

CDR3 DNA: TGTGCCAGCAGCCTACTGGGACAGGGTCCAGAGACCCAGTACTTC. This encodes CASSLLGQGPETQYF. V usage is TRBV7-3 and J usage is TRBJ2-5; 9 nucleotides agree with TRBD1. The CDR3 totals 15 residues. Unmatched junction bases numbered 8, after V lost 5 bases and J lost 4 bases. The germline gives CDR1 SGHTA, CDR2 FQGTGA.

The rearrangement links TRBV10-3 to TRBJ2-6; 8 bases are a match to TRBD2. The CDR3 has 17 residues. V shed 7 bases, J shed 4 bases, and the junction held 12 bases outside the gene matches. Per germline, CDR1 ENHRY and CDR2 SYGVKD. CDR3 DNA: TGTGCCATCAAGCGGGAGTCTACAGGGTCCGGGGCCAACGTCCTGACTTTC. Encoded protein: CAIKRESTGSGANVLTF.

This CDR3 is CASSLTGVQYNEQFF. Written as DNA, the CDR3 is TGTGCCAGCAGCTTGACAGGCGTCCAATACAATGAGCAGTTCTTC. V usage is TRBV7-3 and J usage is TRBJ2-1, with D possibly TRBD1 on 6 matching bases. CDR3 size: 15 residues. V lost 3 bases and J lost 4, with 13 bases in between. CDR1 SGHTA and CDR2 FQGTGA come from the germline V gene. The whole variable domain, remainder taken from reference TRBV7-3 and TRBJ2-1, is GAGVSQTPSNKVTEKGKYVELRCDPISGHTALYWYRQSLGQGPEFLIYFQGTGAADDSGLPNDRFFAVRPEGSVSTLKIQRTERGDSAVYLCASSLTGVQYNEQFFGPGTRLTVL.